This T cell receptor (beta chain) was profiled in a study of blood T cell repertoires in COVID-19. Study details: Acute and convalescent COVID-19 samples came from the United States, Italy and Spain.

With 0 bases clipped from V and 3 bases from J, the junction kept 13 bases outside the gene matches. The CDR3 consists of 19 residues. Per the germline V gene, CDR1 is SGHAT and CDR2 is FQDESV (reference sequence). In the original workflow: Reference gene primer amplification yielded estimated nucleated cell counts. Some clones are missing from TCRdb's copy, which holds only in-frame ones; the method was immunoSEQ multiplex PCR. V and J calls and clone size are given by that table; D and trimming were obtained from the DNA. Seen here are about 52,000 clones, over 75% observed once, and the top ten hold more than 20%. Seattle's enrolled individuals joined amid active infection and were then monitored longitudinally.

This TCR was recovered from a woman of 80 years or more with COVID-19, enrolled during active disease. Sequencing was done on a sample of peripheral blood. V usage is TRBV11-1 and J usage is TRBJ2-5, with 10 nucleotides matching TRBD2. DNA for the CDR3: TGTGCCAGCAGCTTAGCGGTGTGGACTAGCGGCTACAAGGAAGAGACCCAGTACTTC. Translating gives CASSLAVWTSGYKEETQYF. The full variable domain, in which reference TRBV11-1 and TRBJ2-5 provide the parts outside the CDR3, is EAEVAQSPRYKITEKSQAVAFWCDPISGHATLYWYRQILGQGPELLVQFQDESVVDDSQLPKDRFSAERLKGVDSTLKIQPAELGDSAMYLCASSLAVWTSGYKEETQYFGPGTRLLVL.